The T cell receptor beta chain described here comes from a study of CXCR3-negative and CXCR3-positive naive CD8 T cells. Study-level points and caveats: With respect to TRBV-TRBJ usage, naive CXCR3-negative and CXCR3-positive cells were similar; memory differed.

A word on this clonotype: The antigen is undetermined.

This CDR3 spans 12 amino acids. Looked up from germline, CDR1 is MDHEN and CDR2 is SYDVKM. UMI-labeled 5' RACE yielded the TRB cDNA libraries. TCRdb re-called the 5' RACE reads, yielding one record per CDR3 amino acid sequence without DNA. This table lists roughly 48,000 distinct CDR3 sequences. The material sequenced was memory CD8+ T cells from blood. This TCR was sampled from a human donor in good health. Some clones in this sample may be carry-over from other donors' samples. The rearrangement joins TRBV28 to TRBJ1-1; TCRdb's assignment of TRBD1 cannot be checked, as there is no DNA. This chain's CDR3 is CASSLGGREAFF.